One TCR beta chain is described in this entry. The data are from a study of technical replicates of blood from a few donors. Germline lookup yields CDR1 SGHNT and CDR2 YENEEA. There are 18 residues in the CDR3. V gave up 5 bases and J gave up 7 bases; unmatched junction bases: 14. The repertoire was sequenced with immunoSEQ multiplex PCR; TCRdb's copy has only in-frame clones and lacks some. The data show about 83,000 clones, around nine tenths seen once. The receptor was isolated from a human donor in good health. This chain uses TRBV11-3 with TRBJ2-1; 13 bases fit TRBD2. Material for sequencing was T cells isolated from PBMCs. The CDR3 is CASSVLWTSGGQGNEQFF. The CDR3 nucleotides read TGTGCCAGCAGCGTTCTGTGGACTAGCGGGGGCCAAGGGAATGAGCAGTTCTTC.